This T cell receptor beta chain was found in a study of T cell clonotyping in hematopoietic cell transplantation. The time point was: recipient sample about 28 days before transplant, after cytoreduction. Looked up from germline, CDR1 is MNHNS and CDR2 is SASEGT. This CDR3 spans 15 amino acids. V was clipped by 7 bases and J by 3 bases; unmatched bases: 10. TCRdb keeps only in-frame clones here, not all; method: immunoSEQ multiplex PCR. The sample includes 25,000 to 30,000 clones, 82% of them seen just once. This material consisted of peripheral blood mononuclear cells, taken before stem cell transplant. J is TRBJ1-2 and V is TRBV6-1, with TRBD1 matching over 8 bases. The clonotype was recovered from a man aged 35 to 55 with acute myeloid leukemia. Some clones in this sample may be carry-over from other donors' samples. DNA for the CDR3: TGTGCCAGCACGCCGTCGGCAGGGGGCCACTATGGCTACACCTTC. Protein sequence: CASTPSAGGHYGYTF.